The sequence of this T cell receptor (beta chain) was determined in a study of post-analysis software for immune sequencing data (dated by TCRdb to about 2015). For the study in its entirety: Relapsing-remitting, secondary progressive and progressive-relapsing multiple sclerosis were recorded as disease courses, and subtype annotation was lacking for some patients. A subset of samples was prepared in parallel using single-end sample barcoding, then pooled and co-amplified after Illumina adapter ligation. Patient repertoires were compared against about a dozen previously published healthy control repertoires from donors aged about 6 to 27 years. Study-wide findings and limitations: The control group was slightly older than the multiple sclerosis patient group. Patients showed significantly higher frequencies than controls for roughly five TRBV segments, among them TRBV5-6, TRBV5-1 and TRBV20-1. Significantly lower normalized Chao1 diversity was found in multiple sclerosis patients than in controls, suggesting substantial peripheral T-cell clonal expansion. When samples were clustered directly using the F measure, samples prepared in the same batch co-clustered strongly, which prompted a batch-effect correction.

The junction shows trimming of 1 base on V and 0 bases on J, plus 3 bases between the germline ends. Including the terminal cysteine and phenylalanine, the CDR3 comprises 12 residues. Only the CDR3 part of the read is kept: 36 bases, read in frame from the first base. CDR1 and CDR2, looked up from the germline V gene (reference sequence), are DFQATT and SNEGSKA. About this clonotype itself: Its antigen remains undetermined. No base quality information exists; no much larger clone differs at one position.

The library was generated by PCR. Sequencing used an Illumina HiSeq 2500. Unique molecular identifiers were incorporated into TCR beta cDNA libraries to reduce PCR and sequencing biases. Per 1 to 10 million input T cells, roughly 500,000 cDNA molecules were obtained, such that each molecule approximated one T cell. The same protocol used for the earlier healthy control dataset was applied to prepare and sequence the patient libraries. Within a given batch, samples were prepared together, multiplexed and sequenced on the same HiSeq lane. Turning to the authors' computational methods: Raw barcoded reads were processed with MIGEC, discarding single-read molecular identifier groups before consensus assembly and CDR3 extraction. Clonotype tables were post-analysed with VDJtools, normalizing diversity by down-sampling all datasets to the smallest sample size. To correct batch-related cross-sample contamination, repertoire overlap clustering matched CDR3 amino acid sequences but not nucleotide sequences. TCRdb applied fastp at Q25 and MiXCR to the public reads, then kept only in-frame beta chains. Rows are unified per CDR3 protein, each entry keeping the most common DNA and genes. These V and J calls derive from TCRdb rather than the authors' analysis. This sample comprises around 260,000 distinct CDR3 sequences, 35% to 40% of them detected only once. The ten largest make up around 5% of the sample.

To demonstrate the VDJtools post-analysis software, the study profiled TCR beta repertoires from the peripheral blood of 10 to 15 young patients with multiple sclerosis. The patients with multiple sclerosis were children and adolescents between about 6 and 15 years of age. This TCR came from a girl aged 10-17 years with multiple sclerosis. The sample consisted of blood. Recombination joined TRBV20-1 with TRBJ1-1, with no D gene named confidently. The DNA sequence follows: TGCAGTGCTAGAGCCCTGAACACTGAAGCTTTCTTT. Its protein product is CSARALNTEAFF.